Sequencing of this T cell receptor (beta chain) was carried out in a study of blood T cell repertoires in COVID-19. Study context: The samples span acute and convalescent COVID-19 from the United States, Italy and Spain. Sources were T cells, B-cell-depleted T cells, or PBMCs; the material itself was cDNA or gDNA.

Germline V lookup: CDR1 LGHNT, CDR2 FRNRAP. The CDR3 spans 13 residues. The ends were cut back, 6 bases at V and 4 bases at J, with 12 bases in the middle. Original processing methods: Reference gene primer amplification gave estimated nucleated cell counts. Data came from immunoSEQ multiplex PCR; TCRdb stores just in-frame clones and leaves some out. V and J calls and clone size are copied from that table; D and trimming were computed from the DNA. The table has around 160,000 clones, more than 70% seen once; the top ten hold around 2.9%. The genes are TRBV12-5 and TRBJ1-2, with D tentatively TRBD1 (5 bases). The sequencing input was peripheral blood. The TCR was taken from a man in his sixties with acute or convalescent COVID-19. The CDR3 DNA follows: TGTGCTAGTGGCCCCGGGACTGCCTATGGCTACACCTTC. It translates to CASGPGTAYGYTF.